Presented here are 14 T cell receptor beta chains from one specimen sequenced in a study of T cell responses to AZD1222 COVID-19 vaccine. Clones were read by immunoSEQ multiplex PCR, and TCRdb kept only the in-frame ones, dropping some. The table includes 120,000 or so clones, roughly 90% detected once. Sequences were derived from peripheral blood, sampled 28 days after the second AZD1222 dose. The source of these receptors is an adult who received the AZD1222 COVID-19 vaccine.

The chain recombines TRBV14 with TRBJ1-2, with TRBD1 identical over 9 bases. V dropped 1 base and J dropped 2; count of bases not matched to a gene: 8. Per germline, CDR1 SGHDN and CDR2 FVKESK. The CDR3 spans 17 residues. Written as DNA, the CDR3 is TGTGCCAGCAGCCAAGCACCGGGACAGGGCACCAACTATGGCTACACCTTC. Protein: CASSQAPGQGTNYGYTF. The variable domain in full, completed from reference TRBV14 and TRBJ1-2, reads EAGVTQFPSHSVIEKGQTVTLRCDPISGHDNLYWYRRVMGKEIKFLLHFVKESKQDESGMPNNRFLAERTGGTYSTLKVQPAELEDSGVYFCASSQAPGQGTNYGYTFGSGTRLTVV.

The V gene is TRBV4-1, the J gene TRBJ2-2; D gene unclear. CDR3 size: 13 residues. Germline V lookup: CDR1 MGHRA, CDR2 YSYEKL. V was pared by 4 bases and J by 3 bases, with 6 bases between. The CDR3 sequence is CASSLSHTGELFF. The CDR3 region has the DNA TGCGCCAGCAGCCTCTCCCACACCGGGGAGCTGTTTTTT.

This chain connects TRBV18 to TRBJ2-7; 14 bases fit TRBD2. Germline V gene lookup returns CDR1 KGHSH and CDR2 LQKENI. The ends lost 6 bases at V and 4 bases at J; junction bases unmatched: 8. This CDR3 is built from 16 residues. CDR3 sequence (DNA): TGTGCCAGCTCGCGGCCCGGGACTAGCGGGAGTTACGAGCAGTACTTC. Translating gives CASSRPGTSGSYEQYF. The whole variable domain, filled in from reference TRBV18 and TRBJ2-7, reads NAGVMQNPRHLVRRRGQEARLRCSPMKGHSHVYWYRQLPEEGLKFMVYLQKENIIDESGMPKERFSAEFPKEGPSILRIQQVVRGDSAAYFCASSRPGTSGSYEQYFGPGTRLTVT.

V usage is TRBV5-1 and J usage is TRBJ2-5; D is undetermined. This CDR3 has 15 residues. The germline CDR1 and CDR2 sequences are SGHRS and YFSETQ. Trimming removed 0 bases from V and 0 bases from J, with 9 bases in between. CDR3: CASSLGVGYQETQYF. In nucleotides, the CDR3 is TGCGCCAGCAGCTTGGGAGTAGGGTACCAAGAGACCCAGTACTTC.

This chain's CDR3 is CASSLDGAGSSYEQYF. CDR3 in DNA: TGTGCCAGCAGCTTAGATGGGGCAGGGAGCTCCTACGAGCAGTACTTC. The chain couples TRBV11-3 to TRBJ2-7; D may correspond to TRBD1 or TRBD2 (5 bases each). Germline CDR1 and CDR2: SGHNT and YENEEA. The V end was cut by 0 bases, the J end by 0 bases, with 12 bases between. The CDR3 spans 16 residues.

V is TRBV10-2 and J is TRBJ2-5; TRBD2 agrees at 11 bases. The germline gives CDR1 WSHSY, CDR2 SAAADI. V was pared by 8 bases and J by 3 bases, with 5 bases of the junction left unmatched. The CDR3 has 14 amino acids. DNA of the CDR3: TGCGCCAGCCGCGTAGCGGGAGGGGAAGAGACCCAGTACTTC. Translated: CASRVAGGEETQYF.

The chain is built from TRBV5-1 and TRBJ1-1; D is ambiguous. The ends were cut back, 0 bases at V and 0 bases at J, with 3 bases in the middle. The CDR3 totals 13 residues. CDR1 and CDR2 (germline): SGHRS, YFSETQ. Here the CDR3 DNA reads TGCGCCAGCAGCTTGGACTTGAACACTGAAGCTTTCTTT. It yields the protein CASSLDLNTEAFF.

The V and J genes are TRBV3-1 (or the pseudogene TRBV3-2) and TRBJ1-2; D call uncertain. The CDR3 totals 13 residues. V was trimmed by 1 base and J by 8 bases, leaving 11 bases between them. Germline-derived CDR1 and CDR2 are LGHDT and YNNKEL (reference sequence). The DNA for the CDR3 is TGTGCCAGCAGCCAAGGAGGAGTGGCGGGCTACACCTTC. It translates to CASSQGGVAGYTF.

The DNA for the CDR3 is TGTGCCAGCGGACAGGGACGACCAAATCAGCCCCAGCATTTT. It is translated as CASGQGRPNQPQHF. This chain links TRBV28 with TRBJ1-5; 8 bases fit TRBD1. In germline, CDR1 is MDHEN, CDR2 SYDVKM. J was trimmed by 4 bases and V by 8 bases; bases with no gene match: 7. The CDR3 has 14 residues.

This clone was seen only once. CDR3 loop: CASSAGTSGGADEQFF. The CDR3 coding sequence is TGCGCCAGCAGCGCCGGGACTAGCGGGGGGGCCGATGAGCAGTTCTTC. The chain uses TRBV5-1 and TRBJ2-1, with TRBD2 identical over 16 bases. V lost 4 bases to trimming and J lost 8 bases; unmatched junction nucleotides: 6. The CDR3 consists of 16 residues. CDR1 and CDR2 (germline): SGHRS, YFSETQ.

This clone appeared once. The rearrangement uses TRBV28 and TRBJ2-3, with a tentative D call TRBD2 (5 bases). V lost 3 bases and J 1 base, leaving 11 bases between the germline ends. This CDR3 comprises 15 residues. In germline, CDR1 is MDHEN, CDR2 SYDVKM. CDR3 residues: CASSFRGRGTDTQYF. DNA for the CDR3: TGTGCCAGCAGTTTCCGAGGGCGAGGCACAGATACGCAGTATTTT.

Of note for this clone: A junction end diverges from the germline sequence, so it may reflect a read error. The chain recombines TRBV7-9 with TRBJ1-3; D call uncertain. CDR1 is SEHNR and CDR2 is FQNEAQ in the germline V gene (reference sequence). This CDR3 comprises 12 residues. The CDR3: CASSIAGNTIYF. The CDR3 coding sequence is TGTGCCAGCAGCATAGCTGGAAACACCATATATTTT.

The CDR3 loop is CASSRTGEAFF. In DNA, the CDR3 is TGTGCCAGCAGCCGTACAGGGGAGGCTTTCTTT. This sequence joins TRBV7-2 and TRBJ1-1; 7 positions match TRBD1. Germline CDR1 SGHTA, CDR2 FQGNSA. The junction had 5 bases not matched to a gene; V was cut back by 5 bases and J by 11 bases. There are 11 residues in the CDR3.

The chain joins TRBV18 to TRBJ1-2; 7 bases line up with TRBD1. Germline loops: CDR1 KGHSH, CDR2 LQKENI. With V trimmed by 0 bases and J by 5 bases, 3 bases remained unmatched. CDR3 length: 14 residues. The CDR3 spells CASSPPGQPYGYTF. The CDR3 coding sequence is TGTGCCAGCTCACCACCGGGACAGCCTTATGGCTACACCTTC. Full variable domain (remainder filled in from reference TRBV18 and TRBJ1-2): NAGVMQNPRHLVRRRGQEARLRCSPMKGHSHVYWYRQLPEEGLKFMVYLQKENIIDESGMPKERFSAEFPKEGPSILRIQQVVRGDSAAYFCASSPPGQPYGYTFGSGTRLTVV.